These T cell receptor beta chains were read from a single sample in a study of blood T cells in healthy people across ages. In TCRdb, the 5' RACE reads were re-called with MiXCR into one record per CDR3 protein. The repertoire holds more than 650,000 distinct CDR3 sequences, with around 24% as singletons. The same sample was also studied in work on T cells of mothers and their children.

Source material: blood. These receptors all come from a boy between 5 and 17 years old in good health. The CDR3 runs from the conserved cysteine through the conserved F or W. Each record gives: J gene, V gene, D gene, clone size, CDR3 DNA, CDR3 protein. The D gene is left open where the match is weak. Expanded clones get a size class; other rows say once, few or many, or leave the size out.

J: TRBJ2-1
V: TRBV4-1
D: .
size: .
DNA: TGCGCCAGCAGCCAGCCCGTCGGGACACTCAATGAGCAGTTCTTC
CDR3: CASSQPVGTLNEQFF

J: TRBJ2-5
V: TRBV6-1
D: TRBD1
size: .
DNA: TGTGCCAGCAGCAGAGCCGAGACAGGGGGGCAAGAGACCCAGTACTTC
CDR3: CASSRAETGGQETQYF

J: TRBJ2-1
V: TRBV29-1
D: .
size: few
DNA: TGCAGCAGTGGCAGGTTCAATGAGCAGTTCTTC
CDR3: CSSGRFNEQFF

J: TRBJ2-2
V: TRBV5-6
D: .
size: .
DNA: TGTGCCAGCAGCTCCAGGGCTGGGCCCGGGGAGCTGTTTTTT
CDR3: CASSSRAGPGELFF

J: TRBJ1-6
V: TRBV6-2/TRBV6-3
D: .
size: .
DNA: TGTGCCAGCAGCCCGACGGTCAATTCACCCCTCCACTTT
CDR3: CASSPTVNSPLHF

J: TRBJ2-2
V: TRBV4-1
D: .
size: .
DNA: TGCGCCAGCAGCCTCGGGACGGGAAACACCGGGGAGCTGTTTTTT
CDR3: CASSLGTGNTGELFF

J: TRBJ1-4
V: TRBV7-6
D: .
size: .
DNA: TGTGCCAGCAGCTCCCCGAGGGGGAGGAAGGGAAAACTGTTTTTT
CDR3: CASSSPRGRKGKLFF

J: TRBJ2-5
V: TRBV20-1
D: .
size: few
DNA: TGCAGTGCTCCTACCTTAGGAGGAGAGACCCAGTACTTC
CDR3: CSAPTLGGETQYF

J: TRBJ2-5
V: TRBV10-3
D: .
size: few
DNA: TGTGCCATCAGTGCCCGGGACAGCGGCGGAGGGGAGACCCAGTACTTC
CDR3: CAISARDSGGGETQYF

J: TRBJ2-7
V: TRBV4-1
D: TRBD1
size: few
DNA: TGCGCCAGCAGCCACGCCACCACAGGGGGCCCTGCTAAAGAGCAGTACTTC
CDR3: CASSHATTGGPAKEQYF

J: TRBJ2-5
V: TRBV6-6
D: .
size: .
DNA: TGTGCCAGCAGTTACGAGGGGTTGGAGACCCAGTACTTC
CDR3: CASSYEGLETQYF

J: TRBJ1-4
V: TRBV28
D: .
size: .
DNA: TGTGCCAGCAGCCTCCCTGGCGGTGCCTTTAATGAAAAACTGTTTTTT
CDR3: CASSLPGGAFNEKLFF

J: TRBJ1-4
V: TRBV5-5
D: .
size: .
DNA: TGTGCCAGCAGCGCAGGCCCCACTTCCCCCGAAAAACTGTTTTTT
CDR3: CASSAGPTSPEKLFF

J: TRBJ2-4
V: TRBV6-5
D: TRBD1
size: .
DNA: TGTGCCAGCCGAAAGGCAGGGGGCTTCAACATTCAGTACTTC
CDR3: CASRKAGGFNIQYF

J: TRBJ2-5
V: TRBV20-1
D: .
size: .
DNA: TGCAGTGCTAGAGAAGTATCCCTAGAGACCCAGTACTTC
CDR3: CSAREVSLETQYF

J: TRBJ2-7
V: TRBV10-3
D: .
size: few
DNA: TGTGCCATCAGCTTCGATCGAAGCTCCTACGAGCAGTACTTC
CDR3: CAISFDRSSYEQYF

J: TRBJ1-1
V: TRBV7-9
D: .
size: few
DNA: TGTGCCAGCAGCTTTTGGGTCGGCATGAACACTGAAGCTTTCTTT
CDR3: CASSFWVGMNTEAFF

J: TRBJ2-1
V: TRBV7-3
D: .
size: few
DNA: TGTGCCAGCAGCTACGGACTCTCCAATGAGCAGTTCTTC
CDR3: CASSYGLSNEQFF

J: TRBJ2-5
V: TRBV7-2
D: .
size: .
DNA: TGTGCCAGCAGCTTATCCGAGGCCCGAGGGTGGGAGACCCAGTACTTC
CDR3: CASSLSEARGWETQYF

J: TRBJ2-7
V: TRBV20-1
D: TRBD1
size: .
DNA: TGCAGTGCTAGTAGGGGGACAGGGGTGCCCTACGAGCAGTACTTC
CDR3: CSASRGTGVPYEQYF

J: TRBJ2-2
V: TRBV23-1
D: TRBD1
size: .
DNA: TGCGCCAGCAGTCCCGGGACAGGGGGCTTGGACACCGGGGAGCTGTTTTTT
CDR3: CASSPGTGGLDTGELFF

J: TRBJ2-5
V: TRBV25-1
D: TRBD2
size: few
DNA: TGTGCCAGCAGTGAAAGGCCTAGCGGGGTCCGGGAGACCCAGTACTTC
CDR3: CASSERPSGVRETQYF

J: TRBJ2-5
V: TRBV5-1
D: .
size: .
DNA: TGCGCCAGCAGCTCGCTCCCGACGGGGTCGACCCAGTACTTC
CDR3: CASSSLPTGSTQYF

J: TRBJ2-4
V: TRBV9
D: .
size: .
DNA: TGTGCCAGCAGCGTGGGCGGCTCCGTCAAAAACATTCAGTACTTC
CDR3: CASSVGGSVKNIQYF

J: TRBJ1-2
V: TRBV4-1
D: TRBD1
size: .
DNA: TGCGCCAGCACGCAGTCGAGTGCTTCGGAGGGGGCCTATGGCTACACCTTC
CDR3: CASTQSSASEGAYGYTF

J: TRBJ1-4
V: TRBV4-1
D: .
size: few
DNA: TGCGCCAGCAGCAGAACCGGGACCGTTAATGAAAAACTGTTTTTT
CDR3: CASSRTGTVNEKLFF

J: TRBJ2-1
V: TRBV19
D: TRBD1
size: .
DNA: TGTGCCAGTCGGGACAGGCAGGCGCAGTTCTTC
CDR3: CASRDRQAQFF

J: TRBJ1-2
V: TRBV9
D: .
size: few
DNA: TGTGCCAGCAGCGTAGATGAGGAGTACTATGGCTACACCTTC
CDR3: CASSVDEEYYGYTF

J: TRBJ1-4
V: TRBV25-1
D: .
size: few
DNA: TGTGCCAGCAGCGACACTCAGACAGAAAAACTGTTTTTT
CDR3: CASSDTQTEKLFF

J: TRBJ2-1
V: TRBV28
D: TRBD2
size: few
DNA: TGTGCCAGCATCCTCGGACTAGCGGGGGGTAGTGAGCAGTTCTTC
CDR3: CASILGLAGGSEQFF

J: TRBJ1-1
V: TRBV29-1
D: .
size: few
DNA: TGCAGCGCGGCCGTGGTGGCGAACACTGAAGCTTTCTTT
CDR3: CSAAVVANTEAFF

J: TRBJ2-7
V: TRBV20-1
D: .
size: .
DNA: TGCAGTGCTAGAGTGGGCAGGGCACACGAGCAGTACTTC
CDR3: CSARVGRAHEQYF

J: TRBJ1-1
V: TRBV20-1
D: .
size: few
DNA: TGCAGTGCTAGATCCACGGAGGGGTTGAGCACTGAAGCTTTCTTT
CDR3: CSARSTEGLSTEAFF

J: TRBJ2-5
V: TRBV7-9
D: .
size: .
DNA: TGTGCCAGCAGCCCCGGGTCTTCCGTCCAAGAGACCCAGTACTTC
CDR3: CASSPGSSVQETQYF

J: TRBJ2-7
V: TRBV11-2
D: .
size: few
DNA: TGTGCCAGCAGCTTAGATAGGGCACTCTACGAGCAGTACTTC
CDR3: CASSLDRALYEQYF

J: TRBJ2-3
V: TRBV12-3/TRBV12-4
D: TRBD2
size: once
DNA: TGTGCCAGCAGTCCCCTAAGCGGGGCTAGCACAGATACGCAGTATTTT
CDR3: CASSPLSGASTDTQYF

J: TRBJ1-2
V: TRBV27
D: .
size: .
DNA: TGTGCCGGCAGCTCTGACCCCACGGGATTTGCCTATGGCTACACCTTC
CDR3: CAGSSDPTGFAYGYTF

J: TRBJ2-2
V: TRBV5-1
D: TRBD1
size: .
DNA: TGCGCCAGCAGCTTTCGGCTGGGGACAGTCACCGGGGAGCTGTTTTTT
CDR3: CASSFRLGTVTGELFF

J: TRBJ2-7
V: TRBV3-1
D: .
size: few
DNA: TGTGCCAGCAGCCAGGCAGCCTACGAGCAGTACTTC
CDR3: CASSQAAYEQYF

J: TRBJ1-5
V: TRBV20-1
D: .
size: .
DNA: TGCAGTGCTAGACATGGTGGGTACAGCAATCAGCCCCAGCATTTT
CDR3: CSARHGGYSNQPQHF

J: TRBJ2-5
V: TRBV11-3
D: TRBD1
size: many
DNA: TGTGCCAGCAGCCCCCGTCAGGGGGCCCAGGGGGAGACCCAGTACTTC
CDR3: CASSPRQGAQGETQYF

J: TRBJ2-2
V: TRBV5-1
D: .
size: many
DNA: TGCGCCAGCAGCTCGGACTCGGGAGAACTGTTTTTT
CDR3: CASSSDSGELFF

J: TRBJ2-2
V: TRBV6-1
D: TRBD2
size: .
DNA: TGTGCCAGCGGTCTGACTAGCGTAGTCGGGGAGCTGTTTTTT
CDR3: CASGLTSVVGELFF